The following is a T cell receptor (beta chain) sequence with its context. Eight reactions per sample, run separately, yielded cDNA. Each UMI, carrying a 6-nucleotide sample barcode, came from template switching. TCRdb re-analyzed the 5' RACE reads; it lists each CDR3 protein once, without DNA. This sample contains 300,000 to 450,000 distinct CDR3 sequences. The data stem from a study of monozygotic twins with inflammatory bowel disease. The CDR3 extends over 18 amino acids. Germline V gene data show CDR1 as ENHRY and CDR2 as SYGVKD. Sequenced: blood. This sequence originates from a human donor with ulcerative colitis or Crohn's disease, or a healthy co-twin of an affected twin (not recorded which). This sequence joins TRBV10-3 and TRBJ1-5. The CDR3 loop is CAISESYWTDDGNQPQHF.